A selection of T cell receptor beta chains follows, all from one sample in a study of blood T cells in healthy people across ages. TCRdb reprocessed the 5' RACE reads with MiXCR, giving one entry per CDR3 protein. This table has 800,000 to 950,000 distinct CDR3 sequences, about 27% appearing once. The data also belong to a second study, concerning T cells of mothers and their children.

Sequenced: blood. These receptors originate from a woman in her forties in good health. CDR3s include the opening cysteine and the closing phenylalanine or tryptophan. A D gene is named only where the DNA matches it firmly. Clone size is stated in some rows and not others, as once, few, many or a class when expanded.

cdr3_length	clone_size	d_call	v_call	j_call	cdr3_nt	cdr3_aa
14	few	NA	TRBV28	TRBJ1-2	TGTGCCAGCACTCCGGGTACTCCTAACTATGGCTACACCTTC	CASTPGTPNYGYTF
15	NA	TRBD1	TRBV24-1	TRBJ2-5	TGTGCCACCAGTGATCCCCGGGGACAGAGAGAGACCCAGTACTTC	CATSDPRGQRETQYF
15	NA	TRBD1	TRBV6-1	TRBJ1-2	TGTGCCAGCAGTGAAGCAGGGGGCCTGGGCTATGGCTACACCTTC	CASSEAGGLGYGYTF
14	NA	TRBD2	TRBV5-1	TRBJ2-5	TGCGCCAGCAGCCCCCCAGCGGGGAAAGAGACCCAGTACTTC	CASSPPAGKETQYF
16	once	TRBD2	TRBV7-2	TRBJ2-4	TGTGCCAGCAGCCCTAATGGGGGGGGACCCTTCAATGAGCAGTACTTC	CASSPNGGGPFNEQYF
17	few	TRBD1	TRBV10-3	TRBJ2-1	TGTGCCATCAGTGGGGGACAGGCTATACTTGGGGGGAATGAGCAGTTCTTC	CAISGGQAILGGNEQFF
16	many	TRBD2	TRBV7-2	TRBJ2-1	TGTGCCAGCAGCCCCTGGAGCGGGGGGCGCTCCGATGAGCAGTTCTTC	CASSPWSGGRSDEQFF
16	few	TRBD2	TRBV5-1	TRBJ2-5	TGCGCCAGCAGCTTCGGTCTAGCGGGGGCCGGGGAGACCCAGTACTTC	CASSFGLAGAGETQYF
14	many	TRBD1	TRBV6-4	TRBJ2-1	TGTGCCAGCAGTGACGGGACAGGGGGCAATGAGCAGTTCTTC	CASSDGTGGNEQFF
13	NA	TRBD2	TRBV28	TRBJ2-7	TGTGCCAGCAATCGGCTAGCGGTCTTCGAGCAGTACTTC	CASNRLAVFEQYF
16	NA	TRBD1	TRBV29-1	TRBJ2-5	TGCAGCGTCCTCCTGTATGGCAGGGGGTCATCGGAGACCCAGTACTTC	CSVLLYGRGSSETQYF
13	few	TRBD1	TRBV11-3	TRBJ2-1	TGTGCCAGCAGCTTCAGGGGGTATGGTGAGCAGTTCTTC	CASSFRGYGEQFF
14	many	NA	TRBV18	TRBJ2-7	TGTGCCAGCTCACCACGCCAGGGTGAGGGCGAGCAGTACTTC	CASSPRQGEGEQYF
19	NA	NA	TRBV4-1	TRBJ1-1	TGCGCCAGCAGCCAATTTATGGACAGAGCCTTAACTTCGAACACTGAAGCTTTCTTT	CASSQFMDRALTSNTEAFF
17	NA	TRBD1	TRBV3-1	TRBJ1-5	TGTGTCAGCAGCCAAGATTTCGGGGACAGGGGGTATCAGCCCCAGCATTTT	CVSSQDFGDRGYQPQHF
11	many	NA	TRBV29-1	TRBJ2-1	TGCAGCGTTGGGACTATCAATGAGCAGTTCTTC	CSVGTINEQFF
15	NA	TRBD1	TRBV7-2	TRBJ2-4	TGTGCCAGCAGCAGTCCGGGACAGGGACGATGGGAGCAGTACTTC	CASSSPGQGRWEQYF
15	NA	NA	TRBV20-1	TRBJ1-1	TGCAGTGCTAGAGATCACAGAGCAGTGAACACTGAAGCTTTCTTT	CSARDHRAVNTEAFF
13	NA	NA	TRBV7-2	TRBJ2-5	TGTGCCAGCAGCTTTGGACAGAGGGATGAGCAGTACTTC	CASSFGQRDEQYF
15	NA	TRBD1	TRBV4-3	TRBJ1-1	TGCGCCAGCAGCCAATTGGGACAGGGGTGGACTGAAGCTTTCTTT	CASSQLGQGWTEAFF
14	NA	NA	TRBV12-3/TRBV12-4	TRBJ2-3	TGTGCCAGCAGGGTGACAGTGAGTACAGATACGCAGTATTTT	CASRVTVSTDTQYF
14	NA	NA	TRBV30	TRBJ1-1	TGTGCCTGGAGTAAGTACCAGGTGAACACTGAAGCTTTCTTT	CAWSKYQVNTEAFF
14	many	TRBD2	TRBV5-6	TRBJ2-1	TGTGCCAGCAGCTTTTTACTAGCGACGAATGAGCAGTTCTTC	CASSFLLATNEQFF
15	once	NA	TRBV12-3/TRBV12-4	TRBJ2-3	TGTGCCGGCAGCCCGGGTATTACGAGCACAGATACGCAGTATTTT	CAGSPGITSTDTQYF
17	many	NA	TRBV12-3/TRBV12-4	TRBJ1-2	TGTGCCAGCAGTTTCTCCCCTTTCGACTTTTTGAACTATGGCTACACCTTC	CASSFSPFDFLNYGYTF
13	NA	TRBD2	TRBV7-8	TRBJ2-7	TGTGCCAGCCTTAACCCGGGGGGGCGCGAGCAGTACTTC	CASLNPGGREQYF